This T cell receptor beta chain was captured in a study of blood T cell repertoires in COVID-19. Overall study context: Sites across the United States, Italy and Spain contributed samples from acute and convalescent COVID-19. Sample material is recorded as cDNA or gDNA derived from T cells, B-cell-depleted T cells, or PBMCs.

Original data processing: Amplifying reference gene primers gave estimates of nucleated cell counts. Assay used: immunoSEQ multiplex PCR; TCRdb lists only in-frame clones, some missing. V, J and clone size are taken as reported in that table, and D and trimming were inferred from the DNA itself. This sample has around 100,000 clones; around 84% occur once, and the top ten carry more than 2%. The TCR sequence derives from a human donor in a cohort sampled during active COVID-19. The sample was peripheral blood.

CDR3 in amino acids: CASSFQRQGGYTF. As DNA, the CDR3 is TGTGCCAGCAGTTTTCAGAGACAGGGTGGCTACACCTTC. The chain joins TRBV12-3 or TRBV12-4 to TRBJ1-2, with 7 positions matching TRBD1. This CDR3 region has 13 residues. Losses at the gene ends were 3 bases for V and 7 bases for J; bases not matched to a gene: 5.